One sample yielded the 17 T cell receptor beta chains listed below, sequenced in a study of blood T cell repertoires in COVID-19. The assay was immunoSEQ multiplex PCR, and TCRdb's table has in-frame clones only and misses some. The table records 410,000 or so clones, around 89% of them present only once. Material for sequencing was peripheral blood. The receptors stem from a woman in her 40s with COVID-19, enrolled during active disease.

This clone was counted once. The CDR3 spells CASSPGTGRFSDYNEQFF. DNA for the CDR3: TGTGCCAGTAGCCCCGGGACAGGGCGATTTTCCGATTACAATGAGCAGTTCTTC. The rearrangement joins TRBV19 to TRBJ2-1, with 9 bases that match TRBD1. The V and J ends lost 6 bases and 4 bases, in that order; junction bases with no gene match: 16. From germline, CDR1 is LNHDA and CDR2 SQIVND (reference sequence). The CDR3 runs to 18 residues. Looking up the rest from reference TRBV19 and TRBJ2-1 gives the full variable domain: DGGITQSPKYLFRKEGQNVTLSCEQNLNHDAMYWYRQDPGQGLRLIYYSQIVNDFQKGDIAEGYSVSREKKESFPLTVTSAQKNPTAFYLCASSPGTGRFSDYNEQFFGPGTRLTVL.

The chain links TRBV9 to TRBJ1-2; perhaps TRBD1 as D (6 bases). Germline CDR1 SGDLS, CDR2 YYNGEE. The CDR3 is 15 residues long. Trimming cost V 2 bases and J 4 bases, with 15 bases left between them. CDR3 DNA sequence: TGTGCCAGCAGCGTCGAACCCCGGGACATCTATGGCTACACCTTC. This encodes CASSVEPRDIYGYTF.

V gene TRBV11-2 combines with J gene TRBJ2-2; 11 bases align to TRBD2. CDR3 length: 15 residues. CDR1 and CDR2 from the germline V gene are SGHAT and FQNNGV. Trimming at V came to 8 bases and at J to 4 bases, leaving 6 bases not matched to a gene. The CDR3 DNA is TGTGCCAGCGGCGTACTAGCGGGAGTCACCGGGGAGCTGTTTTTT. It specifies CASGVLAGVTGELFF.

CDR3 region: CASSPETGSYTF. CDR3 DNA sequence: TGCGCCAGCAGCCCAGAAACAGGGAGCTACACCTTC. The chain carries TRBV5-1 and TRBJ1-2; perhaps TRBD1 as D (6 bases). V lost 4 bases to trimming and J lost 9 bases, with 13 bases between them. CDR3 length: 12 amino acids. CDR1 and CDR2 from the germline V gene are SGHRS and YFSETQ.

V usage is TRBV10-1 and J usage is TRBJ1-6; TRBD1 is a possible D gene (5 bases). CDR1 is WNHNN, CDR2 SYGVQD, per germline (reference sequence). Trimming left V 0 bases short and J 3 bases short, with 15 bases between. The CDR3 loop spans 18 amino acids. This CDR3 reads CASSESNSQTVYNSPLHF. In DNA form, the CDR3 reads TGCGCCAGCAGTGAGTCGAATAGTCAGACAGTCTATAATTCACCCCTCCACTTT.

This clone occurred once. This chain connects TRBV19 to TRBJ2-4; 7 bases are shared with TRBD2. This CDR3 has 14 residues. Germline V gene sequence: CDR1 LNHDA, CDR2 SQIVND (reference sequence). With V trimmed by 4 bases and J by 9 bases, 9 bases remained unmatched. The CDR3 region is CASSTPSGLGIQYF. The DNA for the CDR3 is TGTGCCAGTAGTACCCCTAGCGGCCTGGGCATTCAGTACTTC.

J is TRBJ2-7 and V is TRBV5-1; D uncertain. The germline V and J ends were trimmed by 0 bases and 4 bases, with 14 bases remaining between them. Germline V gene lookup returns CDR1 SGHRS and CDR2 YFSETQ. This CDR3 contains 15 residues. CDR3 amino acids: CASSLAPDTTYEQYF. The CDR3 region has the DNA TGCGCCAGCAGCTTGGCCCCCGACACCACGTACGAGCAGTACTTC.

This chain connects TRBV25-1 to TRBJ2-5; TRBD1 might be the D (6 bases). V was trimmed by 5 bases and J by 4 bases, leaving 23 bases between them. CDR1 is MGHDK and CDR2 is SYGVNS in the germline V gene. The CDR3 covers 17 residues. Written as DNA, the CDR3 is TGTGCCAGCAGTTCCTCCCCCGGTACAGGGATGTCAGAGACCCAGTACTTC. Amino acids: CASSSSPGTGMSETQYF.

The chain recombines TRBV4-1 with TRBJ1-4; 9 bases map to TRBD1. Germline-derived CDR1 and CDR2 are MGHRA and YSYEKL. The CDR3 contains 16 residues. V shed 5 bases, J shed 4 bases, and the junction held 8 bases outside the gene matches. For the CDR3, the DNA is TGCGCCAGCAGCAACCGCGACAGGGGGGTTAATGAAAAACTGTTTTTT. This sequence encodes CASSNRDRGVNEKLFF.

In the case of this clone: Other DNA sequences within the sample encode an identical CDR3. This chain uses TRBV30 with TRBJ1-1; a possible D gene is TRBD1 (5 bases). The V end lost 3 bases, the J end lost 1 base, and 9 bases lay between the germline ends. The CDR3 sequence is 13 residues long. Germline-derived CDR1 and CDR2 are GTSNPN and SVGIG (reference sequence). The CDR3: CAWSVRGNTEAFF. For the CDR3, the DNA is TGTGCCTGGAGCGTTAGGGGGAACACTGAAGCTTTCTTT.

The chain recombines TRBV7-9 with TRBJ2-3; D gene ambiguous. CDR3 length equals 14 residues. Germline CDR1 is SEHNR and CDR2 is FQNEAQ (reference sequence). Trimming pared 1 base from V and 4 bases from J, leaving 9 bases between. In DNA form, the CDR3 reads TGTGCCAGCAGCTTAGTTACGGGTTCAGATACGCAGTATTTT. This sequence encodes CASSLVTGSDTQYF.

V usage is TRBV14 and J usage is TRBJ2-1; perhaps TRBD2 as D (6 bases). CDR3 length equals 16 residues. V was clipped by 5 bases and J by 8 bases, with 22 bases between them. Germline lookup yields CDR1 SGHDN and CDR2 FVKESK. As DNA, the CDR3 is TGTGCCAGCAGCAACCGGGCCCCCTTCGGGGGTGATGAGCAGTTCTTC. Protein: CASSNRAPFGGDEQFF.

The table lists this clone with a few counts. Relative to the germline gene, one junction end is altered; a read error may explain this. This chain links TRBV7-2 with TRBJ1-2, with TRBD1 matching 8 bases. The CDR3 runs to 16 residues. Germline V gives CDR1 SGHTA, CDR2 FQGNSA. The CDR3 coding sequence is TGTGCCAGCAGCTACAACCGGGACAGGACTAATTATGGCTACACCTTC. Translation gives CASSYNRDRTNYGYTF.

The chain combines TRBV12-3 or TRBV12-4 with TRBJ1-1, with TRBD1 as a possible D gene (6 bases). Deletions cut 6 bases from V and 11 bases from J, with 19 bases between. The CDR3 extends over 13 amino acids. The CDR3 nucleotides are TGTGCCAGCAGCTTACGGGGGGCCGGGGGGGCTTTCTTT. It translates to CASSLRGAGGAFF.

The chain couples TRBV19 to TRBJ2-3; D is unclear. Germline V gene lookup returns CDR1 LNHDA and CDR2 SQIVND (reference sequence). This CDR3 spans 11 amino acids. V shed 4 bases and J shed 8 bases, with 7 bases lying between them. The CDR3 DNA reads TGTGCCAGTAGTAGCATAGCTACGCAGTATTTT. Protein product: CASSSIATQYF. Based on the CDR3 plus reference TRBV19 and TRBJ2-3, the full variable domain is DGGITQSPKYLFRKEGQNVTLSCEQNLNHDAMYWYRQDPGQGLRLIYYSQIVNDFQKGDIAEGYSVSREKKESFPLTVTSAQKNPTAFYLCASSSIATQYFGPGTRLTVL.

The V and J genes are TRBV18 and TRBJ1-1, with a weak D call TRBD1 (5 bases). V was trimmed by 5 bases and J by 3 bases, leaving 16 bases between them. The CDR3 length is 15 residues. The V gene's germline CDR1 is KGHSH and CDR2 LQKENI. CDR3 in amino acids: CASSIREIGDTEAFF. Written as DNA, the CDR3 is TGTGCCAGCTCAATCAGGGAAATAGGAGACACTGAAGCTTTCTTT.

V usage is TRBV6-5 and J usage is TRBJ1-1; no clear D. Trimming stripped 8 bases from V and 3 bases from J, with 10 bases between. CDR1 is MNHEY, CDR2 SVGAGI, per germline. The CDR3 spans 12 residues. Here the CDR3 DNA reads TGTGCCAGCGAGGAAAGCCACACTGAAGCTTTCTTT. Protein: CASEESHTEAFF.